Listed below are T cell receptor beta chains from one sample, sequenced in a study of T cell responses to AZD1222 COVID-19 vaccine. Generated by immunoSEQ multiplex PCR, the TCRdb table keeps only in-frame clones and is missing some. The sample includes some 97,000 clones, approximately 87% of them seen just once. This specimen consisted of peripheral blood, obtained on day 0 of AZD1222 vaccination. The receptor set was obtained from an adult in good health. The CDR3 runs from the conserved cysteine through the conserved F or W. The D gene is left open where the match is weak. Expanded clones get a size class; other rows say once, few or many, or leave the size out.

>TRBV6-5|TRBD1|TRBJ1-3|-
TGTGCCAGCAGTTACAGGGACAGCCTCTCTGGAAACACCATATATTTT
CASSYRDSLSGNTIYF
>TRBV20-1|-|TRBJ1-5|-
TGCAGTGCAGTGTTCGAGACAGCCCAGCATTTT
CSAVFETAQHF
>TRBV6-6|-|TRBJ1-6|-
TGTGCCAGCAGAACTCGGGACCTCGGAGCCCTCCACTTT
CASRTRDLGALHF
>TRBV7-7|-|TRBJ2-6|-
TGTGCCAGCAGCCCAACATCCCCACCTGTATCTGGGGCCAACGTCCTGACTTTC
CASSPTSPPVSGANVLTF
>TRBV5-1|-|TRBJ2-1|-
TGCGCCAGCAGCTTGGAGGGGGGGCCGGTCAATGAGCAGTTCTTC
CASSLEGGPVNEQFF
>TRBV5-1|-|TRBJ1-3|-
TGCGCCAGCAGAGGACAGAGCTCTGGAAACACCATATATTTT
CASRGQSSGNTIYF
>TRBV27|TRBD1|TRBJ1-5|-
TGTGCCAGCAGTTTATCTGCAGGGGGTCCCCACAATCAGCCCCAGCATTTT
CASSLSAGGPHNQPQHF
>TRBV6-6|TRBD1|TRBJ1-6|-
TGTGCCAGCAGTCAGAGACAGGGAGGTAATTCACCCCTCCACTTT
CASSQRQGGNSPLHF
>TRBV7-2|-|TRBJ2-2|-
TGTGCCAGCAGCTTCCAGAAGAACACCGGGGAGCTGTTTTTT
CASSFQKNTGELFF
>TRBV14|-|TRBJ1-2|-
TGTGCCAGCAGCCAAGGAGGTCCCTCGGAGGGCTACACCTTC
CASSQGGPSEGYTF
>TRBV6-2/TRBV6-3|-|TRBJ2-7|-
TGTGCCAGCAGTTACTCGAAACAGAGGATCTCCTACGAGCAGTACTTC
CASSYSKQRISYEQYF
>TRBV3-1/TRBV3-2|-|TRBJ2-7|-
TGTGCCAGCAGCCAGCTTCAGGGGTCCTACGAGCAGTACTTC
CASSQLQGSYEQYF
>TRBV5-5|TRBD2|TRBJ2-7|-
TGTGCCAGCAGCTTAGGACTAGCGGGGGCCCTGTCCCACTACGAGCAGTACTTC
CASSLGLAGALSHYEQYF
>TRBV27|-|TRBJ2-7|-
TGTGCCAGCAGTTCCCACTACTCCTACGAGCAGTACTTC
CASSSHYSYEQYF
>TRBV18|-|TRBJ1-2|-
TGTGCCAGCTCACCACCGGAGGCAGGAGATGTTTATGGCTACACCTTC
CASSPPEAGDVYGYTF
>TRBV6-5|-|TRBJ1-2|-
TGTGCCAGCTCTTTGGGGGGGTACTATGGCTACACCTTC
CASSLGGYYGYTF
>TRBV7-6|TRBD2|TRBJ2-2|-
TGTGCCAGCAGCACAAGACTAGCGGGGGTGTACACCGGGGAGCTGTTTTTT
CASSTRLAGVYTGELFF
>TRBV23-1|-|TRBJ1-4|few
TGCGCCAGCACCGACCAGGGTTTACCTAATGAAAAACTGTTTTTT
CASTDQGLPNEKLFF
>TRBV7-6|-|TRBJ2-7|-
TGTGCCAGCAGCTTAGCGCCCGCCCACTCCTACGAGCAGTACTTC
CASSLAPAHSYEQYF
>TRBV6-5|-|TRBJ1-2|-
TGTGCCAGCAGACCGACAGGCGACGCCTACACCTTC
CASRPTGDAYTF
>TRBV2|-|TRBJ2-2|once
TGTGCCAGAGGCCAGGGTCCCTCCGGGGAGCTGTTTTTT
CARGQGPSGELFF
>TRBV4-2|TRBD2|TRBJ2-3|few
TGTGCCAGCAGCCAAGGACTAGCGGGGGGGCTTAATTTCGCAGATACGCAGTATTTT
CASSQGLAGGLNFADTQYF
>TRBV6-1|-|TRBJ2-1|-
TGTGCCAGCAGTGAATGGGCACAAATGACGGGTAGTGAGCAGTTCTTC
CASSEWAQMTGSEQFF
>TRBV6-5|TRBD2|TRBJ2-1|-
TGTGCCAGCAGTTACCAGCGGGGGGGTTATGAGCAGTTCTTC
CASSYQRGGYEQFF
>TRBV15|-|TRBJ1-1|-
TGTGCCACCAGCAGAGAATGGGGGATGGTGGGTAACACTGAAGCTTTCTTT
CATSREWGMVGNTEAFF
>TRBV12-3/TRBV12-4|-|TRBJ1-2|once
TGTGCCAGCAGTTTGATGCTAAGCTATGGCTACACCTTC
CASSLMLSYGYTF
>TRBV21-1|-|TRBJ2-7|-
TGTGCCAGCCCCGGGACAGGGATGGGAGAGCAGTACTTC
CASPGTGMGEQYF
>TRBV5-1|-|TRBJ1-4|-
TGCGCCAGCAGCTTGTGGGGGGCTGATGAAAAACTGTTTTTT
CASSLWGADEKLFF
>TRBV6-2/TRBV6-3|-|TRBJ2-7|-
TGTGCCAGCAGTACTCCCACTGGGGAGCAGTACTTC
CASSTPTGEQYF
>TRBV9|TRBD1|TRBJ2-3|-
TGTGCCAGCAGCCAGCCGGGACAGGGGGCATCTGGAGATACGCAGTATTTT
CASSQPGQGASGDTQYF
>TRBV7-2|-|TRBJ1-2|-
TGTGCCAGCAGCTCGCAACCCTTCTTGGGGGACTATGGCTACACCTTC
CASSSQPFLGDYGYTF
>TRBV28|-|TRBJ1-2|-
TGTGCCAGCAGTTTAGTAGGGCTGTACTATGGCTACACCTTC
CASSLVGLYYGYTF
>TRBV30|-|TRBJ2-2|-
TGTGCCTGGAGTCGGCTTTTTTACACCGGGGAGCTGTTTTTT
CAWSRLFYTGELFF
>TRBV7-3|-|TRBJ1-3|-
TGTGCCAGCAGCCTAACCCCAGGATCTGGAAACACCATATATTTT
CASSLTPGSGNTIYF
>TRBV7-3|-|TRBJ2-3|-
TGTGCCAGCAGCCCAGGGACCTCGGATACGCAGTATTTT
CASSPGTSDTQYF
>TRBV9|-|TRBJ1-6|-
TGTGCCAGCAGCGTCGGACCGGGCCCCCGGGATTCACCCCTCCACTTT
CASSVGPGPRDSPLHF
>TRBV5-5|-|TRBJ1-1|-
TGTGCCAGCAGCTTGACGACATTGAACACTGAAGCTTTCTTT
CASSLTTLNTEAFF
>TRBV18|-|TRBJ2-7|-
TGTGCCAGCTCACCAGTTGCTCTCCTGAGCTCCTACGAGCAGTACTTC
CASSPVALLSSYEQYF
>TRBV19|-|TRBJ1-1|-
TGTGCCAGTAGTATTACCTGGTTCGAAGTTGACACTGAAGCTTTCTTT
CASSITWFEVDTEAFF
>TRBV27|TRBD1|TRBJ1-5|-
TGTGCCAGCAGTCTGTCCGGGGGACAGGGGAGCAGTCAGCCCCAGCATTTT
CASSLSGGQGSSQPQHF
>TRBV6-5|-|TRBJ1-3|-
TGTGCCAGCAGCAACGGCCGAAACTCTGGAAACACCATATATTTT
CASSNGRNSGNTIYF
>TRBV7-8|-|TRBJ2-7|-
TGTGCCACCGACAGGAGTTTTTCCTACGAGCAGTACTTC
CATDRSFSYEQYF
>TRBV11-2|-|TRBJ1-1|-
TGTGCCAGCAGTCGATCCAGGAACACTGAAGCTTTCTTT
CASSRSRNTEAFF
>TRBV7-9|-|TRBJ2-2|-
TGTGCCAGCAGCTTAGCGCCGAGCACCGGGGAGCTGTTTTTT
CASSLAPSTGELFF
>TRBV19|TRBD2|TRBJ2-1|-
TGTGCCAGTAACCTCGGGGAGGGGACCAATGAGCAGTTCTTC
CASNLGEGTNEQFF
>TRBV7-9|-|TRBJ2-1|-
TGTGCCAGCAGTTTGGTTGCCAAGGGGGGTGAGCAGTTCTTC
CASSLVAKGGEQFF
>TRBV19|-|TRBJ1-3|-
TGTGCCAGTAGTATCGCCCCCTCTGGAAACACCATATATTTT
CASSIAPSGNTIYF
>TRBV6-5|-|TRBJ1-2|once
TGTGCCCTCTACGCGGTTAACTATGGCTACACCTTC
CALYAVNYGYTF
>TRBV23-1|TRBD1|TRBJ2-4|-
TGCGCCAGCAGTCCGACCAATTACTTACAGGGGACCAAAAACATTCAGTACTTC
CASSPTNYLQGTKNIQYF
>TRBV28|TRBD2|TRBJ2-5|-
TGTGCCAGCAGTTTAAGCGGGGGGACGGAGACCCAGTACTTC
CASSLSGGTETQYF
>TRBV6-2/TRBV6-3|TRBD1|TRBJ2-1|-
TGTGCCAGCAGTTACCCTAAGGGACAGGGATACAATGAGCAGTTCTTC
CASSYPKGQGYNEQFF
>TRBV7-3|TRBD1|TRBJ2-7|-
TGTGCCAGCAGGTCAACGGCAGGGGGCGGCGAGCAGTACTTC
CASRSTAGGGEQYF
>TRBV7-9|TRBD1|TRBJ1-1|-
TGTGCCAGCAGAAAATCAGGGGGACTGAACACTGAAGCTTTCTTT
CASRKSGGLNTEAFF
>TRBV7-9|TRBD2|TRBJ2-1|-
TGTGCCAGCAGCTCCCGACTAGCGGGGGTCGGTGAGCAGTTCTTC
CASSSRLAGVGEQFF
>TRBV18|-|TRBJ2-5|-
TGTGCCAGCACCGACAGGAGTGGGGCCCAGTACTTC
CASTDRSGAQYF